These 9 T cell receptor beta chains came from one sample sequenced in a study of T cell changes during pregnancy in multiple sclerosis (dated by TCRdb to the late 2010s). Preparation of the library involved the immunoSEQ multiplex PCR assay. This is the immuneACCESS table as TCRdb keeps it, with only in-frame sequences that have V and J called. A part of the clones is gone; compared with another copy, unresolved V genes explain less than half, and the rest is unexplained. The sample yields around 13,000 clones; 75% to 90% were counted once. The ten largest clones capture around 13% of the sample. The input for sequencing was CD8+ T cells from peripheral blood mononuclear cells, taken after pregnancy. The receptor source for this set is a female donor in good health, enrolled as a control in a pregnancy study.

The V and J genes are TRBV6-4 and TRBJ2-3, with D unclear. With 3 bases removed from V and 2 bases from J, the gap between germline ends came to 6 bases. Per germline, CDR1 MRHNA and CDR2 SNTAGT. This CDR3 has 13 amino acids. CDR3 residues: CASSESFTDTQYF. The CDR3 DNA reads TGTGCCAGCAGTGAGAGTTTCACAGATACGCAGTATTTT.

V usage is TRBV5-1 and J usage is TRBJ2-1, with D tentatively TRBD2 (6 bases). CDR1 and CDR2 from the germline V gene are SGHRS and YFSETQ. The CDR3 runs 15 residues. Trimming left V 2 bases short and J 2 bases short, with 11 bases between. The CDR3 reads CASSFTPGAYNEQFF. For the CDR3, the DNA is TGCGCCAGCAGCTTTACTCCGGGGGCCTACAATGAGCAGTTCTTC.

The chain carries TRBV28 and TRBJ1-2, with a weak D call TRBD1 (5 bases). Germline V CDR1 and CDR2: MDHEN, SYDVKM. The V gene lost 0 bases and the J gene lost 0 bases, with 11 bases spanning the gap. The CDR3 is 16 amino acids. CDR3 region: CASSLWGQSANYGYTF. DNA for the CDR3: TGTGCCAGCAGTTTATGGGGGCAGTCAGCTAACTATGGCTACACCTTC.

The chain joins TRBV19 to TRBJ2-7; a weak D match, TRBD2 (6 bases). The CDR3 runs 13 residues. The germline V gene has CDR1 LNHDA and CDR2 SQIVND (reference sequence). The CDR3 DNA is TGTGCGGCAGATGGGGGGAGTGGTAGCGAGCAGTACTTC. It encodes CAADGGSGSEQYF.

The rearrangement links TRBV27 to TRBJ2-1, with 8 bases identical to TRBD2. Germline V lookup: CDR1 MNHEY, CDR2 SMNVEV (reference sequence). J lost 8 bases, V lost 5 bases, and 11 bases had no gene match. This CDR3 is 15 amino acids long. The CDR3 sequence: CASSKPGLEFDEQFF. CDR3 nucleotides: TGTGCCAGCAGTAAGCCGGGACTAGAATTTGATGAGCAGTTCTTC.

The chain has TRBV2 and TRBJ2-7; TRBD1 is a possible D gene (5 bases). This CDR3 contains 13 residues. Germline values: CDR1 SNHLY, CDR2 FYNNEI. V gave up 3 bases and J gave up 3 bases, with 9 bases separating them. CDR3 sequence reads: CASSDRVYYEQYF. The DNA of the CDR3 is TGTGCCAGCAGTGACAGGGTGTACTACGAGCAGTACTTC.

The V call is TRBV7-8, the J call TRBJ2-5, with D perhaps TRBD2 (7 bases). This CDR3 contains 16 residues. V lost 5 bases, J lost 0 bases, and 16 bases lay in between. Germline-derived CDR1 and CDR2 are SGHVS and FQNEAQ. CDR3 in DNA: TGTGCCAGCAGCCCAATCCGGGGGGCCAACCAAGAGACCCAGTACTTC. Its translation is CASSPIRGANQETQYF.

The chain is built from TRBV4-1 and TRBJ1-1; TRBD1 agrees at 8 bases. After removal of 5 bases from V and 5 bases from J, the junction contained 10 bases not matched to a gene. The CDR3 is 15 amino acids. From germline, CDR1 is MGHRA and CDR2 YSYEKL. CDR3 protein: CASSETGVSNTEAFF. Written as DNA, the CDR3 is TGCGCCAGCAGCGAGACAGGGGTTAGTAATACTGAAGCTTTCTTT.

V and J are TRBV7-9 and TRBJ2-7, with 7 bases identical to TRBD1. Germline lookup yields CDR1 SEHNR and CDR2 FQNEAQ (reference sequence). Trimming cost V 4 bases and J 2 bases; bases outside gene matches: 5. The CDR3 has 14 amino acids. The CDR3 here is CASSSRDRTYEQYF. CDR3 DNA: TGTGCCAGCAGCTCCCGGGACAGAACCTACGAGCAGTACTTC.